The 19 T cell receptor beta chains below come from one sample, sequenced in a study of Graves' ophthalmopathy and Graves' hyperthyroidism. As the template, RNA transcripts were used to amplify TCR beta CDR3 regions. RT-PCR in the first round used HTBI primers; a second-round multiplex PCR followed. TCRdb recomputed calls from the multiplex PCR reads with MiXCR, one row per CDR3 protein. The data show hundreds of thousands of distinct CDR3 sequences, more than 20% seen once. Sequences were obtained from peripheral blood. The receptors here all came from a young woman with stable Graves' hyperthyroidism.

Ten or more counts support this clonotype. The gene calls are TRBV18 and TRBJ2-5, with D unclear. Trimming took off 2 bases at V and 1 base at J, with 8 bases between the two ends. CDR1 and CDR2 (germline): KGHSH, LQKENI. The CDR3 extends over 14 amino acids. The CDR3 nucleotides read TGTGCCAGCTCACCAACGGCAGTCCAAGAGACCCAGTACTTC. It is translated as CASSPTAVQETQYF.

At least ten counts were recorded for this clonotype. The chain links TRBV6-5 to TRBJ1-1; D perhaps matches TRBD1 (5 bases). This CDR3 is built from 14 residues. Germline CDR1 MNHEY, CDR2 SVGAGI. Trimming removed 2 bases from V and 4 bases from J, with 11 bases in between. The CDR3 here is CASSYSRDFTEAFF. The CDR3 DNA reads as TGTGCCAGCAGTTACAGCAGGGACTTCACTGAAGCTTTCTTT.

This clonotype has at least ten counts. CDR3 DNA: TGTGCCAGCAGCTCCGACAGGCGAGAGACCCAGTACTTC. Its translation: CASSSDRRETQYF. This rearrangement joins TRBV7-8 to TRBJ2-5; D might be TRBD1 (6 bases). Germline CDR1 SGHVS, CDR2 FQNEAQ. V gave up 4 bases and J gave up 4 bases, with 10 bases separating them. This CDR3 spans 13 amino acids.

The table lists this clonotype with a few counts. The chain carries TRBV30 and TRBJ2-7, with no clear D. Trimming took off 4 bases at V and 0 bases at J, with 4 bases between the two ends. Germline assignment: CDR1 GTSNPN and CDR2 SVGIG (reference sequence). This CDR3 region has 11 residues. CDR3 sequence: CAWKDSYEQYF. DNA of the CDR3: TGTGCCTGGAAGGACTCCTACGAGCAGTACTTC.

This chain links TRBV27 with TRBJ1-2; weak D call: TRBD1 (6 bases). Germline V CDR1 and CDR2: MNHEY, SMNVEV (reference sequence). Trimming stripped 0 bases from V and 3 bases from J, with 11 bases between. The CDR3 is 15 residues long. The CDR3 nucleotides read TGTGCCAGCAGTTTATCGGAGGGGGGTTACTATGGCTACACCTTC. Amino acids: CASSLSEGGYYGYTF.

This clonotype was seen repeatedly, ten times or more. The rearrangement uses TRBV20-1 and TRBJ1-1; D may be TRBD1 (6 bases). The germline V gene has CDR1 DFQATT and CDR2 SNEGSKA (reference sequence). The CDR3 loop spans 14 amino acids. The V end was cut by 4 bases, the J end by 5 bases, with 17 bases between. In DNA form, the CDR3 reads TGCAGTGCTACCAGACGGGGGGCGCGGACTGAAGCTTTCTTT. This gives the protein CSATRRGARTEAFF.

This clonotype has more than one count but fewer than ten. One base away lies a much larger clone, so this may be a sequencing read error. The chain employs TRBV12-3 or TRBV12-4 and TRBJ1-1; TRBD1 aligns across 9 bases. This CDR3 has 16 residues. CDR3 protein: CASSFGQGKGPTEACF. The CDR3 bases are TGTGCCAGCAGTTTCGGACAGGGGAAAGGGCCCACTGAAGCTTGCTTT.

This clonotype was found many times. This chain uses TRBV12-3 or TRBV12-4 with TRBJ1-1; D remains unclear. The CDR3 has 14 residues. Trimming shortened V by 7 bases and J by 0 bases, and 12 bases separated the two germline ends. The CDR3 protein is CASTPRRMNTEAFF. CDR3 coding DNA: TGTGCCAGCACCCCTAGACGGATGAACACTGAAGCTTTCTTT.

This clonotype was picked up many times. The J gene is TRBJ2-5, the V gene TRBV6-2 or TRBV6-3; 10 nucleotides agree with TRBD1. Germline V lookup: CDR1 MNHEY, CDR2 SVGEGT. This CDR3 contains 15 residues. J lost 5 bases, V lost 4 bases, and 7 bases had no gene match. The CDR3 nucleotides read TGTGCCAGCAGTTCCCCGACAGGGGGCCCCGAGACCCAGTACTTC. It translates to CASSSPTGGPETQYF.

Many counts were recorded for this clonotype. The V call is TRBV19, the J call TRBJ2-2; D is perhaps TRBD1 (6 bases). The CDR3 contains 15 residues. The V gene lost 3 bases and the J gene lost 1 base, with 9 bases spanning the gap. The germline V gene encodes CDR1 LNHDA and CDR2 SQIVND (reference sequence). The CDR3 sequence: CASSIGGRNTGELFF. As DNA, the CDR3 is TGTGCCAGTAGTATTGGGGGCAGGAACACCGGGGAGCTGTTTTTT.

This clonotype has just one count. This chain links TRBV27 with TRBJ1-6, with a possible D match to TRBD1 (5 bases). Per germline, CDR1 MNHEY and CDR2 SMNVEV (reference sequence). This CDR3 has 16 residues. The V end lost 3 bases, the J end lost 4 bases, and 13 bases lay between the germline ends. As DNA, the CDR3 is TGTGCCAGCAGTTTTGAGGGGACGAGGTATAATTCACCCCTCCACTTT. Translated: CASSFEGTRYNSPLHF.

In its sample, this clonotype was seen a few times. Here the CDR3 reads CASSPSHGELFF. Here the CDR3 DNA reads TGTGCCAGCAGCCCTTCGCACGGGGAGCTGTTTTTT. The gene calls are TRBV7-9 and TRBJ2-2; D gene ambiguous. This CDR3 region has 12 residues. V gave up 5 bases and J gave up 7 bases, with 8 bases separating them. CDR1 and CDR2 from the germline V gene are SEHNR and FQNEAQ (reference sequence).

This clonotype was counted many times. This rearrangement joins TRBV20-1 to TRBJ1-1; D is unresolved. The germline V and J ends were trimmed by 6 bases and 1 base, with 9 bases remaining between them. Germline V gene sequence: CDR1 DFQATT, CDR2 SNEGSKA (reference sequence). The CDR3 has 12 amino acids. The CDR3: CSARRKNTEAFF. The CDR3 bases are TGCAGTGCAAGACGGAAGAACACTGAAGCTTTCTTT.

This clonotype has at least ten counts. The chain couples TRBV30 to TRBJ2-7; the D gene is possibly TRBD1 (6 bases). The V gene lost 3 bases and the J gene lost 3 bases, with 6 bases spanning the gap. This CDR3 region has 11 residues. Germline-derived CDR1 and CDR2 are GTSNPN and SVGIG (reference sequence). CDR3 in amino acids: CAWRDSYEQYF. DNA for the CDR3: TGTGCCTGGAGGGACAGCTACGAGCAGTACTTC.

This clonotype was counted at least ten times. This sequence joins TRBV6-1 and TRBJ1-2; D ambiguous. V dropped 6 bases and J dropped 0 bases, with 17 bases sitting between them. Germline CDR1 MNHNS, CDR2 SASEGT. The CDR3 contains 16 residues. In DNA form, the CDR3 reads TGTGCCAGCAGATCCTTTCGGCACCTAGCTAACTATGGCTACACCTTC. It is translated as CASRSFRHLANYGYTF.

This clonotype was counted at least ten times. A much more abundant neighbour one base away suggests this may be a read error. The rearrangement links TRBV12-3 or TRBV12-4 to TRBJ1-1; TRBD1 agrees at 7 bases. The CDR3 contains 15 residues. V shed 5 bases, J shed 3 bases, and the junction held 9 bases outside the gene matches. The CDR3: CASSPGTERHTEAFF. The CDR3 nucleotides are TGTGCCAGCAGTCCCGGGACAGAGAGGCACACTGAAGCTTTCTTT.

J is TRBJ2-4 and V is TRBV9; 9 bases agree with TRBD1. The CDR3 loop spans 15 amino acids. V dropped 3 bases and J dropped 6; count of bases not matched to a gene: 7. Germline V gene sequence: CDR1 SGDLS, CDR2 YYNGEE. DNA for the CDR3: TGTGCCAGCAGCGCAGCGACAGGGGGGGGAAACATTCAGTACTTC. Its translation is CASSAATGGGNIQYF.

This clonotype was recorded a few times. The chain is built from TRBV6-1 and TRBJ2-7; D gene uncertain. This CDR3 contains 15 residues. Trimming pared 1 base from V and 3 bases from J, leaving 13 bases between. Germline loops: CDR1 MNHNS, CDR2 SASEGT. The CDR3, as DNA: TGTGCCAGCAGTGAAGGGTTAGCCGTAAACTACGAGCAGTACTTC. Encoded protein: CASSEGLAVNYEQYF.

This clonotype has at least ten counts. The gene calls are TRBV6-4 and TRBJ1-2, with unresolved D. The V end lost 5 bases, the J end lost 6 bases, and 22 bases lay between the germline ends. CDR1 and CDR2 from the germline V gene are MRHNA and SNTAGT. The CDR3 extends over 16 amino acids. The CDR3 is CASSKTDLRFGDGYTF. The CDR3 DNA sequence: TGTGCCAGCAGTAAAACTGACTTGCGCTTTGGAGATGGCTACACCTTC.